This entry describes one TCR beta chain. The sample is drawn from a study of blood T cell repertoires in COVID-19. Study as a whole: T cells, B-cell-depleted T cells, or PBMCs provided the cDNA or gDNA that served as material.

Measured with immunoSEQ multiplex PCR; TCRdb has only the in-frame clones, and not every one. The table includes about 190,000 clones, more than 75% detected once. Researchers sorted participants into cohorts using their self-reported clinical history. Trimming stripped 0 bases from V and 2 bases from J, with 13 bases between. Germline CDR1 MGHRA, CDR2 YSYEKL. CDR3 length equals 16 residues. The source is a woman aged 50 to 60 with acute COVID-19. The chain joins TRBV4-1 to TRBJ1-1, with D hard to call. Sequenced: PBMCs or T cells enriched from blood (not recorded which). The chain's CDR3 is CASSQDVTLINTEAFF. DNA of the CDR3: TGCGCCAGCAGCCAAGATGTGACACTGATAAACACTGAAGCTTTCTTT.